Only one count was recorded for the clone carrying this T cell receptor beta chain. The antigen is not known. A v3.0 immunoSEQ assay was performed at survey level. Clones were read by immunoSEQ multiplex PCR, and TCRdb kept only the in-frame ones, dropping some. The table lists 10,000 or so clones, about 73% of them singletons, with more than 10% in the top ten. CDR1 and CDR2 (germline): LGHNA, YSLEER. V lost 1 base to trimming and J lost 6 bases; unmatched junction nucleotides: 5. This CDR3 region has 15 residues. This entry is derived from a study of long-term antiretroviral therapy in people with HIV. General study points: Although diversity increased after ART, it remained lower than in transplant donor controls.

Every participant with HIV received treatment in the United States. Sequences were derived from unsorted PBMCs, sampled around 3.1 years before starting antiretroviral therapy. This TCR came from a man aged 35-49 years with HIV. The V call is TRBV4-3, the J call TRBJ2-2, with TRBD1 identical over 7 bases. CDR3 DNA: TGCGCCAGCAGCCAAGGGGCCAGGGGGTCCGGGGAGCTGTTTTTT. Encoded protein: CASSQGARGSGELFF.